The 11 T cell receptor beta chains below all came from one sample that was sequenced in a study of spatial heterogeneity in lung cancer. TCRdb recomputed calls from the 5' RACE reads with MiXCR, one row per CDR3 protein. The repertoire includes some 21,000 distinct CDR3 sequences, approximately 3.3% of them detected once, and under 35% sits in the top ten. Time point described: sample taken at primary tumor resection. The source material was PBMCs, sampled at surgery. The receptor set was obtained from a female donor with early-stage non-small cell lung cancer.

This clonotype was observed at least ten times. The V gene is TRBV9, the J gene TRBJ1-4; D ambiguous. The length of the CDR3 is 13 residues. V was pared by 4 bases and J by 3 bases, with 7 bases between. Germline loops: CDR1 SGDLS, CDR2 YYNGEE. The CDR3 is CASSPAANEKLFF. The CDR3 coding sequence is TGTGCCAGCAGCCCTGCTGCTAATGAAAAACTGTTTTTT.

This clonotype was detected ten times or more. The chain combines TRBV5-1 with TRBJ1-1; 8 nucleotides align to TRBD1. The V and J ends lost 0 bases and 1 base, in that order; junction bases with no gene match: 5. This CDR3 region has 16 residues. Germline CDR1 and CDR2: SGHRS and YFSETQ. The CDR3 protein is CASSLAGTGGNTEAFF. In DNA, the CDR3 is TGCGCCAGCAGCTTGGCCGGAACAGGGGGGAACACTGAAGCTTTCTTT.

This clonotype showed up many times. The chain uses TRBV6-5 and TRBJ1-1, with unresolved D. Germline V gene data show CDR1 as MNHEY and CDR2 as SVGAGI. The V gene lost 0 bases and the J gene lost 4 bases, with 6 bases spanning the gap. The CDR3 runs 13 residues. CDR3 loop: CASSYSGPTEAFF. CDR3 nucleotide sequence: TGTGCCAGCAGTTACTCAGGGCCCACTGAAGCTTTCTTT.

This clonotype has at least ten counts. The V and J genes are TRBV7-8 and TRBJ2-1; 9 nucleotides line up with TRBD2. This CDR3 has 16 amino acids. CDR1 is SGHVS, CDR2 FQNEAQ, per germline. After removal of 2 bases from V and 3 bases from J, the junction contained 5 bases not matched to a gene. The CDR3, as DNA: TGTGCCAGCAGCTTAAGCGGGCGGGAGGGCTACAATGAGCAGTTCTTC. Protein: CASSLSGREGYNEQFF.

This clonotype appeared many times. The chain employs TRBV20-1 and TRBJ2-5, with 7 bases identical to TRBD2. Germline V gene lookup returns CDR1 DFQATT and CDR2 SNEGSKA (reference sequence). The J segment lost 5 bases and the V segment lost 3 bases, leaving 9 bases of the junction unmatched. The CDR3 extends over 14 amino acids. The CDR3 DNA follows: TGCAGTGCTAGGGTGGCGGGAGTTGGGGAGACCCAGTACTTC. It translates to CSARVAGVGETQYF.

The V gene is TRBV2, the J gene TRBJ2-1, with 10 bases that match TRBD2. The J segment lost 0 bases and the V segment lost 4 bases, leaving 12 bases of the junction unmatched. This CDR3 region has 19 residues. Germline assignment: CDR1 SNHLY and CDR2 FYNNEI. The chain's CDR3 is CASSVLAGVVGSSYNEQFF. CDR3 nucleotide sequence: TGTGCCAGCAGTGTCCTAGCGGGAGTCGTCGGGAGCTCCTACAATGAGCAGTTCTTC. Based on the CDR3 plus reference TRBV2 and TRBJ2-1, the full variable domain is EPEVTQTPSHQVTQMGQEVILRCVPISNHLYFYWYRQILGQKVEFLVSFYNNEISEKSEIFDDQFSVERPDGSNFTLKIRSTKLEDSAMYFCASSVLAGVVGSSYNEQFFGPGTRLTVL.

The table lists this clonotype with many counts. The rearrangement links TRBV10-3 to TRBJ1-2; weak D call: TRBD1 (5 bases). This CDR3 comprises 15 residues. CDR1 is ENHRY, CDR2 SYGVKD, per germline. Trimming left V 3 bases short and J 5 bases short, with 16 bases between. For the CDR3, the DNA is TGTGCCATCAGTGAAGGGCAGGGTGTTTGGTATGGCTACACCTTC. Translating it yields CAISEGQGVWYGYTF.

Ten or more counts support this clonotype. CDR3 protein: CSVEALPPEAKNIQYF. DNA of the CDR3: TGCAGCGTTGAAGCTCTTCCCCCGGAAGCCAAAAACATTCAGTACTTC. This chain connects TRBV29-1 to TRBJ2-4, with D uncertain. Deletions cut 1 base from V and 0 bases from J, with 13 bases between. The CDR3 spans 16 residues. The germline V gene has CDR1 SQVTM and CDR2 ANQGSEA.

This clonotype has a count of ten or more. The V gene is TRBV7-9, the J gene TRBJ1-1, with unresolved D. Between the trimmed V and J ends, which lost 5 bases and 1 base, there was a span of 5 bases. The CDR3 is 12 residues long. The germline CDR1 and CDR2 sequences are SEHNR and FQNEAQ (reference sequence). Here the CDR3 reads CASSPQNTEAFF. Here the CDR3 DNA reads TGTGCCAGCAGCCCACAGAACACTGAAGCTTTCTTT.

This clonotype came up many times. V gene TRBV18 combines with J gene TRBJ2-7; 11 bases fit TRBD2. Losses at the gene ends were 3 bases for V and 1 base for J; bases not matched to a gene: 2. This CDR3 has 15 residues. Germline V CDR1 and CDR2: KGHSH, LQKENI. The CDR3 here is CASSPGLAESYEQYF. The DNA of the CDR3 is TGTGCCAGCTCACCGGGACTAGCGGAATCCTACGAGCAGTACTTC.

This clonotype was detected ten times or more. The chain employs TRBV5-1 and TRBJ2-3; D is possibly TRBD2 (6 bases). The germline V and J ends were trimmed by 0 bases and 1 base, with 15 bases remaining between them. CDR3 length: 17 residues. CDR1 SGHRS and CDR2 YFSETQ come from the germline V gene. The CDR3: CASSLVSFGRRTDTQYF. The CDR3 nucleotides read TGCGCCAGCAGCTTGGTTTCGTTCGGGAGACGCACAGATACGCAGTATTTT.